The rows below give T cell receptor beta chains drawn from one sample of a study of relationships among human T cell subsets. Using its own MiXCR run on the multiplex PCR reads, TCRdb lists one record per CDR3 protein. Of about 14,000 distinct CDR3 sequences listed, 60% were seen once; the top ten hold 2% to 2.5%. Sequencing used Tregs sorted from blood. These receptors were obtained from a man in his forties in good health. CDR3s include the opening cysteine and the closing phenylalanine or tryptophan. Fields, in order: J gene, V gene, D gene, clone size, CDR3 protein, CDR3 DNA. D genes are given only for firm matches. Clone size is shown for a subset of rows, as once, few, many or a class of expanded clone.

TRBJ2-1,TRBV4-1,-,few,CASSRRTANNEQFF,TGCGCCAGCAGCCGGAGGACAGCAAACAATGAGCAGTTCTTC
TRBJ2-7,TRBV6-5,-,-,CAGRQKQYF,TGTGCTGGGCGTCAGAAGCAGTACTTC
TRBJ2-1,TRBV21-1,-,-,CASRQILAGGPREQFF,TGTGCCAGCAGACAAATACTAGCGGGAGGGCCTCGTGAGCAGTTCTTC
TRBJ2-7,TRBV6-6,TRBD1,-,CASNWDRVSYEQYF,TGTGCCAGCAACTGGGACAGGGTTTCCTACGAGCAGTACTTC
TRBJ2-6,TRBV30,TRBD1,-,CAWSPRTGPGANVLTF,TGTGCCTGGAGTCCTCGGACAGGCCCCGGGGCCAACGTCCTGACTTTC
TRBJ2-1,TRBV4-1,TRBD2,-,CASSQVGSGRALEQFF,TGCGCCAGCAGCCAAGTTGGCAGCGGGAGGGCCCTTGAGCAGTTCTTC
TRBJ2-7,TRBV5-6,-,-,CASSLRVGEQYF,TGTGCCAGCAGCTTGCGGGTGGGTGAGCAGTACTTC
TRBJ2-5,TRBV12-3/TRBV12-4,TRBD2,-,CASTSLGEGETQYF,TGTGCCAGCACCTCTCTCGGGGAGGGAGAGACCCAGTACTTC
TRBJ2-7,TRBV11-2,-,once,CASSHPGHPLYEQYF,TGTGCCAGCAGCCACCCGGGCCACCCGCTCTACGAGCAGTACTTC
TRBJ1-1,TRBV27,-,-,CASRPLRDLNTEAFF,TGTGCCAGCAGACCCCTCAGGGACTTGAACACTGAAGCCTTCTTT
TRBJ2-5,TRBV6-1,-,-,CASSLSERPETQYF,TGTGCCAGCAGTTTATCTGAGAGGCCGGAGACCCAGTACTTC
TRBJ2-3,TRBV7-7,-,-,CASSLSGAGDTQYF,TGTGCTAGCAGCTTATCGGGGGCAGGAGATACGCAGTATTTT
TRBJ2-3,TRBV29-1,-,-,CSVREWSYTDTQYF,TGCAGCGTCCGAGAATGGAGCTACACAGATACGCAGTATTTT
TRBJ1-1,TRBV27,-,-,CASSLQRNTEAFF,TGTGCCAGCAGTTTACAAAGGAACACTGAAGCTTTCTTT
TRBJ2-5,TRBV12-3/TRBV12-4,-,-,CASRGGGETQYF,TGTGCCAGCAGGGGGGGCGGAGAGACCCAGTACTTC
TRBJ1-3,TRBV20-1,-,-,CSARAPKSSRDTIYF,TGCAGCGCTAGAGCCCCCAAGAGCTCACGGGACACCATATATTTT
TRBJ2-4,TRBV28,TRBD2,once,CASSFGRVRVNIQYF,TGTGCCAGCAGTTTTGGGAGGGTCAGGGTGAACATTCAGTACTTC
TRBJ1-5,TRBV4-1,-,few,CASSQVASNQPQHF,TGCGCCAGCAGCCAAGTCGCCAGCAATCAGCCCCAGCATTTT
TRBJ1-2,TRBV28,-,-,CASSYGLNNYGYTF,TGTGCCAGCAGTTACGGGCTCAATAACTATGGCTACACCTTC
TRBJ2-1,TRBV5-1,TRBD1,-,CASSLAGGDRGYNEQFF,TGCGCCAGCAGCTTGGCCGGAGGGGACAGGGGGTACAATGAGCAGTTCTTC
TRBJ1-5,TRBV30,-,-,CAWNRDINQPQHF,TGTGCCTGGAACCGGGACATCAATCAGCCCCAGCATTTT
TRBJ2-7,TRBV20-1,TRBD2,few,CSAALAGSEQYF,TGCAGTGCTGCCCTAGCGGGGAGCGAGCAGTACTTC
TRBJ1-2,TRBV6-5,TRBD1,-,CASSRGQGYGYTF,TGTGCCAGCAGCCGTGGACAGGGCTATGGCTACACCTTC
TRBJ1-3,TRBV28,-,once,CASSFATGLSGNTIYF,TGTGCCAGCAGCTTTGCTACGGGGCTCTCTGGAAACACCATATATTTT
TRBJ2-1,TRBV19,TRBD2,once,CASSRTSGRANEQFF,TGTGCCAGTAGCCGGACTAGCGGGAGGGCCAATGAGCAGTTCTTC
TRBJ1-1,TRBV11-2,-,-,CASSLEGTGTEAFF,TGTGCCAGCAGCTTAGAGGGAACGGGCACTGAAGCTTTCTTT
TRBJ2-7,TRBV6-5,-,-,CASSTSSGTSSSYEQYF,TGTGCCAGCAGTACCAGCTCCGGGACTTCTAGCTCCTACGAGCAGTACTTC
TRBJ1-4,TRBV12-3/TRBV12-4,-,-,CASSRGGEKLFF,TGTGCCAGCTCCCGGGGGGGAGAAAAACTGTTTTTT
TRBJ2-1,TRBV28,TRBD2,few,CASSLFGWREVRNEQFF,TGTGCCAGCAGTTTATTTGGGTGGCGGGAGGTTAGGAATGAGCAGTTCTTC
TRBJ2-1,TRBV29-1,-,-,CSVSSLYDNEQFF,TGCAGCGTTTCCTCACTCTACGACAATGAGCAGTTCTTC
TRBJ1-3,TRBV5-1,TRBD1,-,CASQVNPGGGGNTIYF,TGCGCCAGCCAGGTTAATCCAGGGGGCGGAGGAAACACCATATATTTT
TRBJ1-2,TRBV29-1,-,few,CSVVQPANYGYTF,TGCAGCGTTGTTCAGCCAGCTAACTATGGCTACACCTTC
TRBJ2-5,TRBV27,-,-,CASSFGTSVGIETQYF,TGTGCCAGCAGTTTCGGGACCTCAGTCGGAATCGAGACCCAGTACTTC
TRBJ2-1,TRBV10-3,-,-,CAISGFGLDNEQFF,TGTGCCATCAGCGGTTTCGGACTCGACAATGAGCAGTTCTTC
TRBJ1-5,TRBV4-1,-,-,CASSPGIILLGFNQPQHF,TGCGCCAGCAGCCCAGGGATAATTCTTTTGGGGTTCAATCAGCCCCAGCATTTT
TRBJ2-7,TRBV20-1,-,-,CSARGGRVAYEQYF,TGCAGTGCTAGAGGGGGCCGGGTAGCCTACGAGCAGTACTTC
TRBJ2-1,TRBV20-1,TRBD2,-,CSARGRGRGGRIAEQFF,TGCAGTGCTAGAGGTAGAGGGCGGGGGGGCCGTATCGCTGAGCAGTTCTTC
TRBJ2-5,TRBV24-1,-,-,CATSDRTSSYTQYF,TGTGCCACCAGTGATCGGACCTCAAGTTATACCCAGTACTTC
TRBJ1-6,TRBV11-2,-,-,CASSAVGQTTPLHF,TGTGCCAGCAGCGCCGTTGGGCAGACGACACCCCTCCACTTT
TRBJ2-1,TRBV4-1,-,-,CASSQQVNSYNEQFF,TGCGCCAGCAGCCAACAGGTGAACTCCTACAATGAGCAGTTCTTC
TRBJ2-3,TRBV6-5,TRBD2,-,CASRNLAAGTDTQYF,TGTGCCAGCAGAAACCTAGCGGCAGGCACAGATACGCAGTATTTT
TRBJ2-7,TRBV29-1,-,-,CSVRELGGQYF,TGCAGCGTTAGGGAACTTGGGGGGCAGTACTTC
TRBJ1-2,TRBV19,-,large,CASRRDNYGYTF,TGTGCCAGTAGACGGGACAACTATGGCTACACCTTC
TRBJ2-1,TRBV10-2,TRBD2,-,CASSERGGSYNEQFF,TGCGCCAGCAGTGAACGGGGGGGTTCCTACAATGAGCAGTTCTTC
TRBJ2-3,TRBV28,-,-,CASSSGGGAVDTQYF,TGTGCCAGCAGTTCAGGCGGGGGCGCGGTAGATACGCAGTATTTT